This entry concerns a single T cell receptor beta chain. What it binds is unknown. Three rounds of nested PCR, following a modified ARM-PCR protocol, produced the TCRbeta library. TCRdb reprocessed the multiplex PCR reads via MiXCR and lists one record per CDR3 protein. The sample gives approximately 100,000 distinct CDR3 sequences, approximately 60% of which show up once; approximately 18% is in the top ten. This specimen belongs to a study of tumor and adjacent non-tumor tissue in lung cancer. Study in general: Patients comprised roughly 12 adenocarcinoma, 2 squamous cell carcinoma and 1 small cell lung cancer. Whole-study results and caveats: Normal lung showed higher cumulative top 100 clone frequency than tumor.

RNA was extracted from bulk tissue without any cell sorting. The normal lung tissue was taken more than 3 cm from the tumor edge. This CDR3 has 11 amino acids. Germline V CDR1 and CDR2: DFQATT, SNEGSKA (reference sequence). This TCR was sampled from a man under 40 with non-small cell lung cancer. The sample comprised distant non-tumor lung tissue. The chain has TRBV20-1 and TRBJ1-1; no clear D. The CDR3 DNA is TGCAATGTTACTTCTGGACCTGAAGCTTTCTTT. Amino acids: CNVTSGPEAFF.